A single sample is the source of the 15 T cell receptor beta chains below, sequenced in a study of shared clonotypes between healthy human individuals. Clones were read by immunoSEQ multiplex PCR, and TCRdb kept only the in-frame ones, dropping some. The profile shows some 2.4 million clones, over 85% of them singletons. Input material: naive CD4+ T cells from PBMCs. Subset denoted: CD45RA+ positively selected. These receptor sequences come from a man aged 18 to 30 in good health. Some clones in this sample may be carry-over from other donors' samples.

J is TRBJ2-7 and V is TRBV19; TRBD1 agrees at 7 bases. The V gene's germline CDR1 is LNHDA and CDR2 SQIVND (reference sequence). CDR3 length: 15 residues. Trimming removed 6 bases from V and 0 bases from J; junction bases left unmatched: 8. Written as DNA, the CDR3 is TGTGCCAGTAGCTCGACAGGGCTCAGCTCCTACGAGCAGTACTTC. This gives the protein CASSSTGLSSYEQYF.

The chain carries TRBV28 and TRBJ2-2; TRBD1 aligns across 8 bases. The CDR3 has 17 amino acids. Germline lookup yields CDR1 MDHEN and CDR2 SYDVKM. V gave up 6 bases and J gave up 7 bases; unmatched junction bases: 16. This CDR3 is CASRGLGTGHRGGELFF. In DNA form, the CDR3 reads TGTGCCAGCAGGGGGCTGGGGACAGGCCATCGGGGCGGGGAGCTGTTTTTT.

The CDR3 region has the DNA TGTGCCAGCAGTTTTCGGACGGCCGCTTCACCGTACTTC. Its translation: CASSFRTAASPYF. This chain joins TRBV27 and TRBJ2-7; D unresolved. Trimming removed 3 bases at V and 12 bases at J, with 18 bases between. The CDR3 sequence is 13 residues long. The germline V gene has CDR1 MNHEY and CDR2 SMNVEV (reference sequence).

V and J are TRBV5-5 and TRBJ1-2; no firm D call. The V end was cut by 3 bases, the J end by 4 bases, with 7 bases between. The germline CDR1 and CDR2 sequences are SGHKS and YYEKEE (reference sequence). This CDR3 spans 12 amino acids. The CDR3 loop is CASSYRIYGYTF. CDR3 in DNA: TGTGCCAGCAGCTATCGGATCTATGGCTACACCTTC.

This sequence joins TRBV5-1 and TRBJ2-1; TRBD1 aligns across 9 bases. The germline CDR1 and CDR2 sequences are SGHRS and YFSETQ. The ends lost 6 bases at V and 9 bases at J; junction bases unmatched: 10. The length of the CDR3 is 14 residues. CDR3 sequence reads: CASKVQGAIGEQFF. The CDR3 region has the DNA TGCGCCAGCAAGGTACAGGGGGCGATCGGTGAGCAGTTCTTC.

The chain couples TRBV7-3 to TRBJ2-6; D is possibly TRBD2 (6 bases). The germline V gene has CDR1 SGHTA and CDR2 FQGTGA. The CDR3 is 13 amino acids. V was pared by 4 bases and J by 11 bases, with 12 bases between. This CDR3 is CASSSGLGDVLTF. The CDR3 DNA reads as TGTGCCAGCAGCTCGGGACTTGGGGACGTCCTGACTTTC.

The chain links TRBV21-1 to TRBJ2-2; the DNA was not used to check the table's D call, TRBD2. TRBV21-1 is noted as a pseudogene. This CDR3 contains 18 residues. CDR3 amino acids: CASSSVAGVVRRTGELFF. CDR3 in DNA: TGTGCCAGCAGTTCCGTAGCGGGCGTAGTTCGTCGCACCGGGGAGCTGTTTTTT.

Concerning this clone itself: Other DNA sequences in the sample encode the same CDR3. The V gene is TRBV5-1, the J gene TRBJ2-3, with TRBD2 matching over 8 bases. Germline V CDR1 and CDR2: SGHRS, YFSETQ. J gave up 0 bases and V 0 bases, and 3 bases lay outside the gene matches. There are 16 residues in the CDR3. The CDR3 DNA sequence: TGCGCCAGCAGCTTGGGCACTAGCGGTAGCACAGATACGCAGTATTTT. Protein: CASSLGTSGSTDTQYF.

V usage is TRBV6-1 and J usage is TRBJ2-7, with 11 nucleotides matching TRBD2. The CDR3 has 17 amino acids. Germline-derived CDR1 and CDR2 are MNHNS and SASEGT. V shed 0 bases, J shed 6 bases, and the junction held 10 bases outside the gene matches. CDR3 sequence reads: CASSEALTSGSRGEQYF. Written as DNA, the CDR3 is TGTGCCAGCAGTGAAGCCCTCACTAGCGGGAGTAGGGGCGAGCAGTACTTC.

V and J are TRBV5-4 and TRBJ2-7; 12 nucleotides line up with TRBD2. The V gene end was trimmed by 7 bases and the J gene end by 5 bases; junction bases not matched to a gene: 4. From germline, CDR1 is SGHNT and CDR2 YYREEE (reference sequence). The CDR3 totals 13 residues. The CDR3 sequence is CASGLAGGNEQYF. CDR3 bases: TGTGCCAGCGGTCTAGCGGGAGGGAACGAGCAGTACTTC. Together with reference TRBV5-4 and TRBJ2-7, the CDR3 gives the full variable domain: ETGVTQSPTHLIKTRGQQVTLRCSSQSGHNTVSWYQQALGQGPQFIFQYYREEENGRGNFPPRFSGLQFPNYSSELNVNALELDDSALYLCASGLAGGNEQYFGPGTRLTVT.

The chain has TRBV15 and TRBJ1-2, with 8 nucleotides matching TRBD1. CDR1 LNHNV and CDR2 YYDKDF come from the germline V gene (reference sequence). This CDR3 is built from 16 residues. Unmatched junction bases numbered 8, after V lost 1 base and J lost 4 bases. CDR3 sequence (DNA): TGTGCCACCAGCAGAGCGACACTCACAGGGGGCTATGGCTACACCTTC. Translated, it gives CATSRATLTGGYGYTF.

CDR3 sequence: CASSFGARTDTQYF. The CDR3 coding sequence is TGTGCCAGCAGCTTTGGGGCAAGGACAGATACGCAGTATTTT. The chain has TRBV5-6 and TRBJ2-3; a possible D gene is TRBD1 (5 bases). The length of the CDR3 is 14 residues. Germline CDR1 and CDR2: SGHDT and YYEEEE. The ends were cut back, 2 bases at V and 3 bases at J, with 10 bases in the middle.

The chain uses TRBV5-4 and TRBJ1-2; D is unclear. V shed 3 bases and J shed 6 bases, with 15 bases lying between them. The CDR3 consists of 14 residues. Germline values: CDR1 SGHNT, CDR2 YYREEE (reference sequence). The CDR3: CASSSLALPDGYTF. In nucleotides, the CDR3 is TGTGCCAGCAGCTCCCTGGCACTGCCGGATGGCTACACCTTC.

This chain links TRBV14 with TRBJ1-1; TRBD1 is a possible D gene (6 bases). V lost 0 bases to trimming and J lost 0 bases, with 11 bases between them. The CDR3 contains 16 residues. CDR1 and CDR2 (germline): SGHDN, FVKESK. The CDR3: CASSQDLGGMNTEAFF. The CDR3 bases are TGTGCCAGCAGCCAAGATTTAGGGGGAATGAACACTGAAGCTTTCTTT. The full variable domain, with the rest looked up from reference TRBV14 and TRBJ1-1, is EAGVTQFPSHSVIEKGQTVTLRCDPISGHDNLYWYRRVMGKEIKFLLHFVKESKQDESGMPNNRFLAERTGGTYSTLKVQPAELEDSGVYFCASSQDLGGMNTEAFFGQGTRLTVV.

The rearrangement joins TRBV7-9 to TRBJ2-7; perhaps D is TRBD1 or TRBD2 (6 bases each). The germline V and J ends were trimmed by 5 bases and 7 bases, with 24 bases remaining between them. The germline CDR1 and CDR2 sequences are SEHNR and FQNEAQ (reference sequence). The CDR3 runs to 16 residues. The CDR3, as DNA: TGTGCCAGCAGCCCCGGAGGGACAACCTATCCGTCGGAGCAGTACTTC. Protein sequence: CASSPGGTTYPSEQYF.